The 18 T cell receptor beta chains listed next were all sequenced from one sample in a study of blood T cell repertoires in COVID-19. Sequencing used immunoSEQ multiplex PCR; TCRdb keeps in-frame clones, though not all of them. Of fewer than 300,000 clones detected, roughly 85% appear once; the ten largest clones hold around 2.9%. The source material was peripheral blood. The receptors stem from a woman aged 18 to 35 with acute or convalescent COVID-19.

This clone was picked up one time. The chain joins TRBV27 to TRBJ2-5; D unresolved. The V end was cut by 1 base, the J end by 3 bases, with 6 bases between. The CDR3 extends over 13 amino acids. Germline loops: CDR1 MNHEY, CDR2 SMNVEV (reference sequence). The CDR3 DNA reads as TGTGCCAGCAGTTTATGGGCAGAAGAGACCCAGTACTTC. Amino acids: CASSLWAEETQYF.

This chain uses TRBV18 with TRBJ2-7; TRBD1 is a possible D gene (6 bases). Deletions cut 5 bases from V and 3 bases from J, with 11 bases between. This CDR3 has 13 amino acids. CDR1 is KGHSH, CDR2 LQKENI, per germline. CDR3 amino acids: CASSSEQGYEQYF. DNA of the CDR3: TGTGCCAGCTCATCGGAACAGGGCTACGAGCAGTACTTC.

Only a few counts were recorded for this clone. This chain connects TRBV21-1 to TRBJ1-6; no check of the table's D call, TRBD1, against the DNA was made. TRBV21-1 is a pseudogene locus. The CDR3 contains 19 residues. For the CDR3, the DNA is TGTGCCAGCAGCGGTTACGGGACAGGGTGGGAGAGGTTAAATTCACCCCTCCACTTT. Encoded protein: CASSGYGTGWERLNSPLHF.

The chain uses TRBV28 and TRBJ1-1, with 7 bases identical to TRBD1. The V gene end was trimmed by 2 bases and the J gene end by 1 base; junction bases not matched to a gene: 4. Germline V gene lookup returns CDR1 MDHEN and CDR2 SYDVKM. This CDR3 is 15 amino acids long. The CDR3 sequence is CASSLVGGSNTEAFF. DNA for the CDR3: TGTGCCAGCAGTTTAGTAGGGGGCTCGAACACTGAAGCTTTCTTT. Full variable domain (missing parts from reference TRBV28 and TRBJ1-1): DVKVTQSSRYLVKRTGEKVFLECVQDMDHENMFWYRQDPGLGLRLIYFSYDVKMKEKGDIPEGYSVSREKKERFSLILESASTNQTSMYLCASSLVGGSNTEAFFGQGTRLTVV.

V and J are TRBV19 and TRBJ2-5; D is possibly TRBD2 (5 bases). The CDR3 has 13 amino acids. V lost 10 bases and J 0 bases, leaving 12 bases between the germline ends. CDR1 and CDR2 (germline): LNHDA, SQIVND (reference sequence). CDR3 nucleotides: TGTGCCACCCGAGACGGGGACCAAGAGACCCAGTACTTC. It encodes CATRDGDQETQYF.

This clone has just one count. The rearrangement links TRBV5-1 to TRBJ2-1, with D perhaps TRBD2 (5 bases). The CDR3 runs to 13 residues. The ends were cut back, 5 bases at V and 3 bases at J, with 9 bases in the middle. Germline CDR1 is SGHRS and CDR2 is YFSETQ. CDR3 DNA: TGCGCCAGCAGGGACCGGGACTACAATGAGCAGTTCTTC. It encodes CASRDRDYNEQFF. Filled out from reference TRBV5-1 and TRBJ2-1, the complete variable domain reads KAGVTQTPRYLIKTRGQQVTLSCSPISGHRSVSWYQQTPGQGLQFLFEYFSETQRNKGNFPGRFSGRQFSNSRSEMNVSTLELGDSALYLCASRDRDYNEQFFGPGTRLTVL.

The V gene is TRBV3-1 (or the pseudogene TRBV3-2), the J gene TRBJ2-7; TRBD2 aligns across 7 bases. V lost 4 bases, J lost 3 bases, and 12 bases stayed unmatched. The germline gives CDR1 LGHDT, CDR2 YNNKEL (reference sequence). The CDR3 has 16 residues. In DNA, the CDR3 is TGTGCCAGCAGCCGCGCTTCTAGCGGAGTGGGCTACGAGCAGTACTTC. Encoded protein: CASSRASSGVGYEQYF.

The chain couples TRBV20-1 to TRBJ2-7; the match to TRBD2 covers 11 bases. CDR1 is DFQATT and CDR2 is SNEGSKA in the germline V gene (reference sequence). The CDR3 covers 11 residues. The junction had 4 bases not matched to a gene; V was cut back by 7 bases and J by 8 bases. The chain's CDR3 is CSVAGGRQQYF. The CDR3 nucleotides are TGCAGTGTAGCGGGAGGGCGACAGCAGTACTTC.

The chain links TRBV27 to TRBJ2-2; D unresolved. The CDR3 consists of 13 residues. Per germline, CDR1 MNHEY and CDR2 SMNVEV (reference sequence). V lost 4 bases, J lost 0 bases, and 3 bases lay in between. CDR3 amino acids: CASSSANTGELFF. DNA for the CDR3: TGTGCCAGCAGTTCTGCGAACACCGGGGAGCTGTTTTTT.

The chain uses TRBV19 and TRBJ1-2; 9 bases fit TRBD1. Germline CDR1 and CDR2: LNHDA and SQIVND (reference sequence). The CDR3 covers 13 residues. Germline trimming cut 4 bases from V and 4 bases from J; bases unmatched to any gene: 1. CDR3 coding DNA: TGTGCCAGTAGTACGACAGGGGGCTATGGCTACACCTTC. Its translation: CASSTTGGYGYTF.

This rearrangement joins TRBV27 to TRBJ1-5; D perhaps matches TRBD1 (5 bases). The CDR3 runs 14 residues. Trimming removed 5 bases at V and 7 bases at J, with 15 bases between. Germline CDR1 MNHEY, CDR2 SMNVEV (reference sequence). The CDR3 DNA sequence: TGTGCCAGCAGTCCCTTTGCGGGGGACCAGCCCCAGCATTTT. Protein product: CASSPFAGDQPQHF.

A single count supports this clone. The rearrangement uses TRBV9 and TRBJ1-4, with TRBD1 matching over 7 bases. Trimming at V came to 3 bases and at J to 6 bases, leaving 5 bases not matched to a gene. Per the germline V gene, CDR1 is SGDLS and CDR2 is YYNGEE. This CDR3 has 14 residues. The DNA of the CDR3 is TGTGCCAGCAGCGCGAGGGACAGCTATGAAAAACTGTTTTTT. This codes for CASSARDSYEKLFF.

Only a few counts were recorded for this clone. The genes are TRBV9 and TRBJ2-1; a possible D gene is TRBD1 (6 bases). V lost 4 bases, J lost 0 bases, and 11 bases lay in between. Germline V CDR1 and CDR2: SGDLS, YYNGEE. The CDR3 extends over 15 amino acids. The CDR3 nucleotides read TGTGCCAGCAGCAGGACAGACAGCTCCTACAATGAGCAGTTCTTC. Its translation is CASSRTDSSYNEQFF.

The V call is TRBV2, the J call TRBJ2-2; D uncertain. V was cut by 8 bases and J by 6 bases, with 4 bases left in between. The CDR3 is made up of 10 amino acids. The germline V gene encodes CDR1 SNHLY and CDR2 FYNNEI. CDR3 in amino acids: CASGSGELFF. The CDR3 DNA follows: TGTGCCAGCGGCTCCGGGGAGCTGTTTTTT. The variable domain in full, with the rest retrieved from reference TRBV2 and TRBJ2-2, is EPEVTQTPSHQVTQMGQEVILRCVPISNHLYFYWYRQILGQKVEFLVSFYNNEISEKSEIFDDQFSVERPDGSNFTLKIRSTKLEDSAMYFCASGSGELFFGEGSRLTVL.

This clone has a single count. The rearrangement uses TRBV7-9 and TRBJ1-4, with D possibly being TRBD1 (6 bases). Germline V gives CDR1 SEHNR, CDR2 FQNEAQ (reference sequence). The CDR3 is 14 residues long. V lost 5 bases to trimming and J lost 8 bases, with 15 bases between them. The CDR3 bases are TGTGCCAGCAGCCACGGCAGGGGTGGCGAAAAACTGTTTTTT. Translated, it gives CASSHGRGGEKLFF.

The genes are TRBV5-1 and TRBJ1-3; maybe TRBD1 (5 bases). The CDR3 extends over 14 amino acids. V lost 0 bases and J lost 4, with 8 bases in between. Germline V lookup: CDR1 SGHRS, CDR2 YFSETQ. CDR3 coding DNA: TGCGCCAGCAGCTTGGCAGGGCTGGGAAACACCATATATTTT. Its translation: CASSLAGLGNTIYF.

The chain combines TRBV7-8 with TRBJ2-1, with 10 bases that match TRBD1. This CDR3 spans 15 amino acids. CDR1 is SGHVS, CDR2 FQNEAQ, per germline. Trimming cost V 3 bases and J 3 bases; bases outside gene matches: 2. CDR3 sequence (DNA): TGTGCCAGCAGCTTGGGACAGGGGATCTACAATGAGCAGTTCTTC. Protein: CASSLGQGIYNEQFF.

This clone was detected only a few times. The CDR3 loop is CASSVWDRGLNQPQHF. The CDR3, as DNA: TGTGCCAGCAGTGTGTGGGACAGGGGGCTCAATCAGCCCCAGCATTTT. This chain links TRBV2 with TRBJ1-5; 12 bases fit TRBD1. Germline-derived CDR1 and CDR2 are SNHLY and FYNNEI. This CDR3 spans 16 amino acids. The V gene end was trimmed by 4 bases and the J gene end by 3 bases; junction bases not matched to a gene: 4.